This is a list of T cell receptor beta chains from one sample in a study of blood T cell repertoires in COVID-19. Measured with immunoSEQ multiplex PCR; TCRdb has only the in-frame clones, and not every one. The sample contains a few hundred thousand clones, around 90% of which appear only once. Sequenced input: peripheral blood. These receptors all come from a man aged 55 to 69 with acute or convalescent COVID-19. Both conserved end residues are part of each CDR3. Fields, in order: D gene, V gene, clone size, J gene, CDR3 protein, CDR3 DNA. A D gene is named only where the DNA matches it firmly. The size field is filled for only some rows; it gives once, few, many or a size class.

TRBD1	TRBV6-5	once	TRBJ2-1	CASTPRTGVLFF	TGTGCCAGCACTCCCCGGACAGGCGTTTTATTCTTC
-	TRBV3-1/TRBV3-2	-	TRBJ1-2	CASSQDLAGAGGYTF	TGTGCCAGCAGCCAAGATTTGGCAGGGGCGGGCGGCTACACCTTC
TRBD2	TRBV9	-	TRBJ2-2	CASSDPTDAGLAFTGELFF	TGTGCCAGCAGCGACCCGACGGATGCGGGACTAGCGTTCACCGGGGAGCTGTTTTTT
TRBD1	TRBV7-9	-	TRBJ2-5	CASSYYRGRGETQYF	TGTGCCAGCAGCTATTACAGGGGGCGCGGTGAGACCCAGTACTTC
TRBD1	TRBV7-3	-	TRBJ1-2	CASSLGQGGGYTF	TGTGCCAGCAGCTTAGGGCAGGGGGGTGGCTACACCTTC
TRBD1	TRBV29-1	-	TRBJ1-1	CSVADRVNTEAFF	TGCAGCGTCGCGGACAGGGTGAACACTGAAGCTTTCTTT
-	TRBV19	-	TRBJ2-1	CASSMVGGSSYNEQFF	TGTGCCAGTAGTATGGTCGGGGGTAGCTCCTACAATGAGCAGTTCTTC
-	TRBV6-5	-	TRBJ1-5	CASSRTVQPQHF	TGTGCCAGCAGTCGTACGGTCCAGCCCCAGCATTTT
-	TRBV7-9	-	TRBJ1-2	CASSTGTGYGYTF	TGTGCCAGCAGCACCGGGACTGGCTATGGCTACACCTTC
TRBD2	TRBV7-3	-	TRBJ2-1	CASSPTGTSGYNEQFF	TGTGCCAGCAGCCCCACCGGGACTAGCGGTTACAATGAGCAGTTCTTC
TRBD2	TRBV19	-	TRBJ2-1	CASSIVLAGGSSSYNEQFF	TGTGCCAGTAGTATCGTCCTAGCGGGGGGCTCGAGCTCCTACAATGAGCAGTTCTTC
-	TRBV15	-	TRBJ2-1	CATSPTGYVSYNEQFF	TGTGCCACCAGTCCTACAGGGTATGTCTCCTACAATGAGCAGTTCTTC
-	TRBV25-1	-	TRBJ2-5	CASSEATGSQETQYF	TGTGCCAGCAGTGAAGCTACCGGGTCCCAAGAGACCCAGTACTTC
-	TRBV5-1	-	TRBJ1-3	CASSLGGTGGNTIYF	TGCGCCAGCAGCTTGGGCGGGACCGGAGGAAACACCATATATTTT
-	TRBV9	few	TRBJ2-1	CASSVVGAGSYNEQFF	TGTGCCAGCAGCGTAGTGGGGGCGGGCTCCTACAATGAGCAGTTCTTC
-	TRBV7-2	-	TRBJ2-7	CASSLGSGSSYEQYF	TGTGCCAGCAGCTTAGGGAGTGGAAGCTCCTACGAGCAGTACTTC
TRBD2	TRBV7-8	-	TRBJ2-1	CASSLKRGTYNEQFF	TGTGCCAGCAGCTTAAAGCGGGGTACCTACAATGAGCAGTTCTTC
-	TRBV10-2	-	TRBJ2-7	CASSEQSGPSEQYF	TGCGCCAGCAGTGAACAGTCAGGGCCATCCGAGCAGTACTTC
TRBD1	TRBV5-1	-	TRBJ2-5	CASSQQGAGETQYF	TGCGCCAGCAGCCAACAGGGGGCAGGGGAGACCCAGTACTTC
-	TRBV28	-	TRBJ1-2	CASSSDLRGYTF	TGTGCCAGCAGTTCTGATTTGCGCGGCTACACCTTC
TRBD1	TRBV7-9	-	TRBJ1-4	CASSGTGILEKLFF	TGTGCCAGCAGCGGGACAGGGATTCTTGAAAAACTGTTTTTT
TRBD2	TRBV2	-	TRBJ2-7	CASSENSGGAREQYF	TGTGCCAGCAGTGAAAATAGCGGGGGGGCCCGGGAGCAGTACTTC
TRBD1	TRBV18	once	TRBJ1-2	CASSRDRADYGYTF	TGTGCCAGCTCACGCGACAGGGCGGACTATGGCTACACCTTC
TRBD1	TRBV28	once	TRBJ2-3	CASSPTGALADTQYF	TGTGCCAGCAGTCCGACAGGGGCACTCGCTGATACGCAGTATTTT
-	TRBV7-9	-	TRBJ1-2	CASSLAAANYGYTF	TGTGCCAGCAGCTTAGCGGCAGCTAACTATGGCTACACCTTC